This T cell receptor beta chain was retrieved from a study of blood T cell repertoires in COVID-19. Study details: The United States, Italy and Spain provided the acute and convalescent COVID-19 samples. PBMCs, B-cell-depleted T cells, or T cells were the source of the cDNA or gDNA that made up the material.

As processed by the authors: From reference gene primer amplification, estimates of nucleated cell counts were derived. Measured with immunoSEQ multiplex PCR; TCRdb has only the in-frame clones, and not every one. V and J calls and clone size are as listed in that table; D and trimming were resolved from the DNA. The table records fewer than 350,000 clones, 87% of them present only once. Seattle cases were enrolled at active infection and followed longitudinally. CDR3 length equals 18 residues. The sample taken for sequencing was peripheral blood. The chain links TRBV21-1 to TRBJ2-6; the DNA was not used to check the table's D call, TRBD1. TRBV21-1 counts as a pseudogene. The clonotype was recovered from a man aged 25-40 years with COVID-19, enrolled during active disease. CDR3 in DNA: TGTGCCAGCAGCTCGTCCGGGACAGTTCACTCTGGGGCCAACGTCCTGACTTTC. Protein sequence: CASSSSGTVHSGANVLTF.